This T cell receptor (beta chain) emerged from a study of blood T cell repertoires in COVID-19. As for the study in general: The United States, Italy and Spain were the sources of the acute and convalescent COVID-19 samples.

In the original workflow: Reference gene primer amplification gave estimated nucleated cell counts. Here immunoSEQ multiplex PCR was the method, and the copy in TCRdb shows in-frame clones only, minus some. That table is the source of V, J and clone size, and D and trimming were worked out from the DNA. The profile covers approximately 500,000 clones, with 89% appearing a single time and about 0.91% taken by the ten largest. One Seattle source followed patients from active infection through their disease course. Germline lookup yields CDR1 LGHNA and CDR2 YNFKEQ. The CDR3 extends over 15 amino acids. V gave up 1 base and J gave up 2 bases; unmatched junction bases: 3.

The sample consisted of peripheral blood. This chain connects TRBV4-2 to TRBJ2-3; 7 positions agree with TRBD2. This TCR was sampled from a man between 18 and 35 years old with COVID-19, enrolled during active disease. CDR3 nucleotides: TGTGCCAGCAGCCAAGCAAGCGGGACCACAGATACGCAGTATTTT. It codes for CASSQASGTTDTQYF.